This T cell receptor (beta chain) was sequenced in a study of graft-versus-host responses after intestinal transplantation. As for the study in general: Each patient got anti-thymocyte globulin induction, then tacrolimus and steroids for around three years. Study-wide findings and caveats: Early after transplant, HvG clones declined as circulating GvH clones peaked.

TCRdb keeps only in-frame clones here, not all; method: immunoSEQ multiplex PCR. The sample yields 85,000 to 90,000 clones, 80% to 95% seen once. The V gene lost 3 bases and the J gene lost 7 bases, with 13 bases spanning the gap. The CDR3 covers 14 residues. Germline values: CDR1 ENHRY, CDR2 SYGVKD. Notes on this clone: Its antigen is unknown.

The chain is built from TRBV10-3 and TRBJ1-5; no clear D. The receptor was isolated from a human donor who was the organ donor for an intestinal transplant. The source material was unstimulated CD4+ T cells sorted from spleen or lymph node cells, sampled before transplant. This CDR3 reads CAISDEGGYQPQHF. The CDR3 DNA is TGTGCCATCAGTGACGAGGGAGGGTACCAGCCCCAGCATTTT.